This TCR beta chain was recorded in a study of identical twins. Study-wide results and caveats: Modeled out-of-frame TCR alpha sharing in monozygotic twins fell below observed levels.

To note about this clonotype: Its specificity is unknown.

Per the germline V gene, CDR1 is SEHNR and CDR2 is FQNEAQ (reference sequence). The CDR3 contains 16 residues. Trimming took off 3 bases at V and 3 bases at J, with 16 bases between the two ends. TCRdb reprocessed the 5' RACE reads with MiXCR, giving one entry per CDR3 protein. The table has 410,000 or so distinct CDR3 sequences, less than 20% seen once; the top ten hold about 12%. This receptor was identified in a man over 45 in good health. Material: naive T cells sorted from blood. The chain carries TRBV7-9 and TRBJ2-3, with D uncertain. DNA for the CDR3: TGTGCCAGCAGCTTTTCTTGGTCGGGCATGACAGATACGCAGTATTTT. Protein product: CASSFSWSGMTDTQYF.